This T cell receptor beta chain was captured by sequencing in a study of shared clonotypes between healthy human individuals. The study, taken as a whole, reports: Naive CD4 clonotypes were shared across several donors at roughly 5.3%. Relative to memory subsets, naive subsets generally showed larger estimated richness.

The naive CD8 subset, CD45RO-negative cells positively selected for CCR7, excluded terminally differentiated effector memory CD45RA+ cells. Some clones are missing from TCRdb's copy, which holds only in-frame ones; the method was immunoSEQ multiplex PCR. The sample holds hundreds of thousands of clones, about 92% seen once. CDR3 length: 17 amino acids. V gave up 2 bases and J gave up 4 bases; unmatched junction bases: 9. The germline CDR1 and CDR2 sequences are SGDLS and YYNGEE. Notes on this clone: Antigen specificity is unknown.

The sequenced sample was naive CD8+ T cells sorted from blood. J is TRBJ1-4 and V is TRBV9; 9 nucleotides match TRBD1. The sequence was collected from a man aged 25 to 40 in good health. The CDR3: CASSVRATGGGNEKLFF. Here the CDR3 DNA reads TGTGCCAGCAGCGTTCGTGCAACAGGGGGCGGTAATGAAAAACTGTTTTTT.